This TCR beta chain was retrieved from a study of blood T cell repertoires in COVID-19. Study information: Whether acute or convalescent, the COVID-19 samples came from the United States, Italy and Spain. PBMCs, B-cell-depleted T cells, or T cells were the source of the cDNA or gDNA that made up the material.

Germline CDR1 is SGDLS and CDR2 is YYNGEE. CDR3 length: 15 residues. After removal of 3 bases from V and 11 bases from J, the junction contained 9 bases not matched to a gene. As handled by the study authors: Amplification with reference gene primers provided the estimates of nucleated cell counts. TCRdb keeps only in-frame clones here, not all; method: immunoSEQ multiplex PCR. V and J calls and clone size follow that table, whereas D and trimming were derived from the DNA. There are a few hundred thousand clones in the sample; approximately 80% occur only once, and roughly a tenth lies in the top ten.

The chain has TRBV9 and TRBJ2-3, with 13 bases identical to TRBD2. This clonotype was sampled from a woman older than 75 with acute or convalescent COVID-19. Sequencing was done on a sample of peripheral blood. CDR3 region: CASSGPGTSGERQYF. CDR3 nucleotides: TGTGCCAGCAGCGGCCCCGGGACTAGCGGGGAGAGGCAGTATTTT.